This passage covers 12 T cell receptor beta chains from one sample sequenced in a study of tumor-infiltrating lymphocytes in oesophageal squamous cell carcinoma. TCRdb used MiXCR to reprocess the PCR reads, holding one entry per CDR3 protein. The sample shows 12,000 or so distinct CDR3 sequences, around 54% of them seen only once. Sequencing used esophageal tumor tissue. These receptors all stem from a female donor with esophageal squamous cell carcinoma.

The V and J genes are TRBV18 and TRBJ2-1; D possibly uses TRBD1 or TRBD2 (5 bases each). The germline V gene encodes CDR1 KGHSH and CDR2 LQKENI. With 8 bases removed from V and 10 bases from J, the gap between germline ends came to 18 bases. The CDR3 runs 13 residues. The CDR3 DNA is TGTGCCAGCCGAACAGACGGGACCTACGAGCAGTTCTTC. Its protein product is CASRTDGTYEQFF.

This clonotype was picked up a small number of times. V gene TRBV6-6 combines with J gene TRBJ2-5, with D uncertain. TRBJ2-6 explains the end of the DNA better; the J call may be wrong. The CDR3 is 15 residues long. The germline gives CDR1 MNHNY, CDR2 SVGAGI (reference sequence). The CDR3 nucleotides read TGTGCCAGCAGTTACGGTCTCTCTGGGGCCAACGTCCTGACTTTC. It encodes CASSYGLSGANVLTF.

A single count supports this clonotype. This rearrangement joins TRBV12-3 or TRBV12-4 to TRBJ1-2; no clear D. This CDR3 has 13 residues. V was trimmed by 5 bases and J by 4 bases, leaving 11 bases between them. The CDR3 coding sequence is TGTGCCAGCAGTCAGATGGGCGGCTATGGCTACACCTTC. It translates to CASSQMGGYGYTF.

The V call is TRBV29-1, the J call TRBJ2-2; no clear D gene. Trimming stripped 7 bases from V and 7 bases from J, with 19 bases between. The CDR3 has 14 amino acids. Germline V CDR1 and CDR2: SQVTM, ANQGSEA. The CDR3 is CSAMGTAPGGELFF. CDR3 nucleotides: TGCAGCGCGATGGGTACAGCTCCGGGCGGGGAGCTGTTTTTT.

This clonotype has only a few counts. The chain carries TRBV20-1 and TRBJ2-1; D may match TRBD1 or TRBD2 (5 bases each). CDR1 and CDR2 (germline): DFQATT, SNEGSKA (reference sequence). The CDR3 covers 15 residues. Trimming removed 2 bases from V and 0 bases from J, with 11 bases in between. The CDR3 protein is CSARPPGRSYNEQFF. CDR3 DNA sequence: TGCAGTGCTAGACCCCCGGGGCGCTCCTACAATGAGCAGTTCTTC.

The chain combines TRBV7-8 with TRBJ1-1, with no clear D. The CDR3 has 17 amino acids. V was cut by 0 bases and J by 0 bases, with 14 bases left in between. The germline gives CDR1 SGHVS, CDR2 FQNEAQ. In DNA form, the CDR3 reads TGTGCCAGCAGCTTAGCGCGAAGGGAAACAGTGAACACTGAAGCTTTCTTT. This encodes CASSLARRETVNTEAFF.

By sample fraction, this clonotype is medium-sized. At one end the junction does not follow the germline gene, possibly because of a read error. The chain carries TRBV7-7 and TRBJ2-1; D call uncertain. CDR1 and CDR2 (germline): SSHAT, FNYEAQ (reference sequence). The CDR3 sequence is 13 residues long. The CDR3 region is CASSLRPENEQFF. The DNA of the CDR3 is TGTGCTAGCAGCTTACGACCCGAGAATGAGCAGTTCTTC.

This clonotype was recorded only once. The chain uses TRBV7-8 and TRBJ2-1; the D gene is possibly TRBD1 (6 bases). Matching the DNA end better, TRBJ2-7 makes the J call doubtful. The germline V gene encodes CDR1 SGHVS and CDR2 FQNEAQ. The length of the CDR3 is 12 residues. The CDR3 DNA sequence: TGTGCCAGAACCCCAGGGGCCTACGAGCAGTACTTC. Its translation: CARTPGAYEQYF.

The chain joins TRBV19 to TRBJ1-4; the D is unclear. The CDR3 loop spans 15 amino acids. V was trimmed by 4 bases and J by 0 bases, leaving 9 bases between them. Germline values: CDR1 LNHDA, CDR2 SQIVND (reference sequence). CDR3 amino acids: CASSTDGATNEKLFF. The CDR3 region has the DNA TGTGCCAGTAGTACAGACGGAGCAACTAATGAAAAACTGTTTTTT.

This sequence joins TRBV27 and TRBJ2-7, with 8 bases aligning to TRBD2. The last part of the DNA fits TRBJ2-5 better; the J call may be wrong. The CDR3 has 15 amino acids. Germline CDR1 MNHEY, CDR2 SMNVEV (reference sequence). The CDR3 here is CASSPQAGATKTQYF. Written as DNA, the CDR3 is TGTGCCAGCAGTCCGCAAGCGGGAGCAACGAAGACCCAGTACTTC.

The genes are TRBV28 and TRBJ1-6; 7 nucleotides agree with TRBD1. Losses at the gene ends were 3 bases for V and 9 bases for J; bases not matched to a gene: 8. The CDR3 covers 15 residues. Germline CDR1 and CDR2: MDHEN and SYDVKM. The CDR3 nucleotides read TGTGCCAGCAGTTTCCTACAGGGGAACGGTTCACCCCTCCACTTT. Translated, it gives CASSFLQGNGSPLHF.

This clonotype came up a few times. V and J are TRBV2 and TRBJ1-4; 7 bases are a match to TRBD1. V dropped 3 bases and J dropped 8; count of bases not matched to a gene: 9. The CDR3 spans 15 residues. The germline V gene has CDR1 SNHLY and CDR2 FYNNEI. Written as DNA, the CDR3 is TGTGCCAGCAGTGACTCGAGGGGGCTTGGCGAAAAACTGTTTTTT. Translation gives CASSDSRGLGEKLFF.